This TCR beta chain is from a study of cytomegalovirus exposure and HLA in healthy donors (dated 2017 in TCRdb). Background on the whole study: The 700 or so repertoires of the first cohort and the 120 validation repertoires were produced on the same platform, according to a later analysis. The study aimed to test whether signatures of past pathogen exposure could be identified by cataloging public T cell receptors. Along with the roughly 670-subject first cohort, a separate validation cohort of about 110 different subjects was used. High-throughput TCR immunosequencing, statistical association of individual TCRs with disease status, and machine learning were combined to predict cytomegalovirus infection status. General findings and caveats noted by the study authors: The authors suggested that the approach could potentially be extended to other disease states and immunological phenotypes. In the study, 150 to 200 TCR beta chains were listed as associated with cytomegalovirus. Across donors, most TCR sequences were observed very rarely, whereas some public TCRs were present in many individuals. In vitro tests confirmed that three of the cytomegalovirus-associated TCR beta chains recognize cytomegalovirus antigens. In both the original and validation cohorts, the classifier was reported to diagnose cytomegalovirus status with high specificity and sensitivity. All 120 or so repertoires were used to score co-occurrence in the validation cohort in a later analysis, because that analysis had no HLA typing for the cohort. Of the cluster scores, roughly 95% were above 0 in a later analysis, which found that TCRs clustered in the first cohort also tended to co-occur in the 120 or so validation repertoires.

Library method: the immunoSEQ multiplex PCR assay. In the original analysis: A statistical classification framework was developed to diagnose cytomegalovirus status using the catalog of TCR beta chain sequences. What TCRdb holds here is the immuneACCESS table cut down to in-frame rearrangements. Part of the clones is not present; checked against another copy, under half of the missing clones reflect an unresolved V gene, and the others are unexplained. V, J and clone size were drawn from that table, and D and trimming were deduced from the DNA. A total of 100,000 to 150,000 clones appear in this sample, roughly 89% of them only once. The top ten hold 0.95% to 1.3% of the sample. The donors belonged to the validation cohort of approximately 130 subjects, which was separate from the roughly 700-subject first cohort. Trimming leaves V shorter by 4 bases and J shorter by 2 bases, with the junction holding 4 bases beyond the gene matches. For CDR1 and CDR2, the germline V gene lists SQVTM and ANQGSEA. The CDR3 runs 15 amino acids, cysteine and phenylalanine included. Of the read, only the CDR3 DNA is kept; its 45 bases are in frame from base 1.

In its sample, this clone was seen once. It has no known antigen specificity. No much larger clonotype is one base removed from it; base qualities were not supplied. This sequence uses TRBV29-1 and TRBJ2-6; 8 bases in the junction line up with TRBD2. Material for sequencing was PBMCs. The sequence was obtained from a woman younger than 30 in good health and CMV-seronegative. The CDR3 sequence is CSVAGGAAGANVLTF. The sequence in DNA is TGCAGCGTTGCGGGGGGGGCGGCTGGGGCCAACGTCCTGACTTTC.